A single sample is the source of the 24 T cell receptor beta chains below, sequenced in a study of technical replicates of blood from a handful of donors. Repertoires were generated with immunoSEQ multiplex PCR, while TCRdb's copy carries only in-frame clones and drops some. The data show more than 75,000 clones, with 93% seen just once and 0.24% held by the top ten. Sequencing input: T cells isolated from PBMCs. Source of these receptors: a human donor in good health.

This sequence joins TRBV2 and TRBJ2-7, with 9 bases that match TRBD1. V was pared by 5 bases and J by 3 bases, with 5 bases of the junction left unmatched. From germline, CDR1 is SNHLY and CDR2 FYNNEI. The CDR3 has 14 residues. CDR3 DNA sequence: TGTGCCAGCAGTCCCGGGACAGGGTTCTACGAGCAGTACTTC. This encodes CASSPGTGFYEQYF.

The rearrangement links TRBV2 to TRBJ2-2; TRBD1 might be the D (6 bases). The CDR3 is 16 amino acids. V lost 6 bases and J 1 base, leaving 15 bases between the germline ends. Germline lookup yields CDR1 SNHLY and CDR2 FYNNEI. CDR3 coding DNA: TGTGCCAGCAGCCAGAGGGGCAGGGGGAACACCGGGGAGCTGTTTTTT. Its protein is CASSQRGRGNTGELFF.

V is TRBV4-1 and J is TRBJ1-2; the match to TRBD1 covers 7 bases. Germline V gives CDR1 MGHRA, CDR2 YSYEKL. This CDR3 is built from 15 residues. Trimming cost V 0 bases and J 4 bases; bases outside gene matches: 5. The CDR3 region is CASSQDPGTAYGYTF. In DNA form, the CDR3 reads TGCGCCAGCAGCCAAGATCCCGGGACAGCCTATGGCTACACCTTC.

This clone was seen just once. CDR3 nucleotide sequence: TGCGCCAGCAGCTTGTCCAGGCTAAACAATGAGCAGTTCTTC. Its protein product is CASSLSRLNNEQFF. V is TRBV5-1 and J is TRBJ2-1; D is unresolved. This CDR3 spans 14 amino acids. V shed 1 base and J shed 5 bases, with 10 bases lying between them. The germline gives CDR1 SGHRS, CDR2 YFSETQ.

The rearrangement uses TRBV9 and TRBJ2-7; 7 nucleotides match TRBD2. V shed 0 bases and J 3 bases; nucleotides not matched to a gene: 9. CDR1 is SGDLS, CDR2 YYNGEE, per germline. The CDR3 sequence is 16 residues long. DNA of the CDR3: TGTGCCAGCAGCGTAGGGTCTGGGGGGGGGTTCTACGAGCAGTACTTC. As protein: CASSVGSGGGFYEQYF.

The chain carries TRBV7-9 and TRBJ2-3; tentatively, D is TRBD2 (6 bases). The ends were cut back, 5 bases at V and 2 bases at J, with 14 bases in the middle. CDR3 size: 15 residues. From germline, CDR1 is SEHNR and CDR2 FQNEAQ (reference sequence). The DNA for the CDR3 is TGTGCCAGCAGCCGGAGGGCGGGCACCACAGATACGCAGTATTTT. Translating it yields CASSRRAGTTDTQYF.

The rearrangement uses TRBV9 and TRBJ2-7; 7 bases align to TRBD1. The V segment lost 4 bases and the J segment 0 bases; nucleotides outside the gene matches: 7. CDR3 size: 15 residues. Germline values: CDR1 SGDLS, CDR2 YYNGEE. Here the CDR3 reads CASSRQGGTSYEQYF. Written as DNA, the CDR3 is TGTGCCAGCAGCAGACAGGGTGGGACCTCCTACGAGCAGTACTTC.

This rearrangement joins TRBV11-3 to TRBJ2-3; D is possibly TRBD2 (5 bases). The V gene's germline CDR1 is SGHNT and CDR2 YENEEA. The CDR3 is made up of 16 amino acids. V lost 8 bases and J lost 3, with 21 bases in between. Here the CDR3 reads CASCFRVGAGTDTQYF. For the CDR3, the DNA is TGTGCCAGCTGTTTCCGTGTGGGAGCTGGGACAGATACGCAGTATTTT. Full variable domain (outside the CDR3, taken from reference TRBV11-3 and TRBJ2-3): EAGVVQSPRYKIIEKKQPVAFWCNPISGHNTLYWYLQNLGQGPELLIRYENEEAVDDSQLPKDRFSAERLKGVDSTLKIQPAELGDSAVYLCASCFRVGAGTDTQYFGPGTRLTVL.

The chain has TRBV14 and TRBJ1-2, with TRBD1 matching 7 bases. V dropped 1 base and J dropped 7; count of bases not matched to a gene: 9. The CDR3 is made up of 15 amino acids. From germline, CDR1 is SGHDN and CDR2 FVKESK. CDR3 loop: CASSQGGDSYFGYTF. CDR3 in DNA: TGTGCCAGCAGCCAAGGGGGGGACAGCTATTTTGGCTACACCTTC. Supplemented by reference TRBV14 and TRBJ1-2, the full variable domain reads EAGVTQFPSHSVIEKGQTVTLRCDPISGHDNLYWYRRVMGKEIKFLLHFVKESKQDESGMPNNRFLAERTGGTYSTLKVQPAELEDSGVYFCASSQGGDSYFGYTFGSGTRLTVV.

The rearrangement links TRBV7-3 to TRBJ1-1; 11 nucleotides agree with TRBD1. The CDR3 loop spans 17 amino acids. Germline CDR1 and CDR2: SGHTA and FQGTGA. Trimming took 5 bases from V and 1 from J; bases not matched to a gene: 9. The CDR3 reads CASSPGQGAPPNTEAFF. CDR3 nucleotides: TGTGCCAGCAGCCCCGGACAGGGGGCACCTCCGAACACTGAAGCTTTCTTT.

The chain has TRBV7-9 and TRBJ2-7; no reliable D call. V was clipped by 0 bases and J by 1 base, with 7 bases between them. The germline gives CDR1 SEHNR, CDR2 FQNEAQ (reference sequence). The CDR3 sequence is 14 residues long. In DNA, the CDR3 is TGTGCCAGCAGCTTAGCCGCAGGATCCTACGAGCAGTACTTC. Residues: CASSLAAGSYEQYF.

This clone was counted between two and nine times. The chain couples TRBV5-6 to TRBJ1-5, with 7 bases matching TRBD1. After removal of 4 bases from V and 0 bases from J, the junction contained 10 bases not matched to a gene. The CDR3 spans 17 residues. The germline CDR1 and CDR2 sequences are SGHDT and YYEEEE. The CDR3 here is CASSKRTGHYSNQPQHF. CDR3 DNA sequence: TGTGCCAGCAGCAAAAGGACAGGACATTATAGCAATCAGCCCCAGCATTTT.

This rearrangement joins TRBV7-3 to TRBJ1-1; D not certain. From germline, CDR1 is SGHTA and CDR2 FQGTGA. Deletions cut 5 bases from V and 3 bases from J, with 13 bases between. The CDR3 is made up of 14 amino acids. DNA for the CDR3: TGTGCCAGCAGCCCCTTGAACTTAGACACTGAAGCTTTCTTT. It codes for CASSPLNLDTEAFF.

This chain uses TRBV6-5 with TRBJ1-5; a possible D gene is TRBD1 (6 bases). CDR3 length: 12 amino acids. Germline values: CDR1 MNHEY, CDR2 SVGAGI. V lost 6 bases and J 7 bases, leaving 10 bases between the germline ends. The CDR3 spells CASRQGGQPQHF. Here the CDR3 DNA reads TGTGCCAGCAGACAGGGTGGACAGCCCCAGCATTTT.

The chain joins TRBV7-8 to TRBJ1-5; no firm D call. V was cut by 5 bases and J by 0 bases, with 11 bases left in between. The germline gives CDR1 SGHVS, CDR2 FQNEAQ. CDR3 length: 15 residues. The DNA for the CDR3 is TGTGCCAGCAGCCCCAACGGAGATAGCAATCAGCCCCAGCATTTT. Encoded protein: CASSPNGDSNQPQHF.

The V gene is TRBV6-4, the J gene TRBJ2-2; D gene ambiguous. CDR3 length: 14 residues. Germline CDR1 MRHNA, CDR2 SNTAGT. Trimming took 2 bases from V and 7 from J, leaving 11 bases between them. CDR3 in amino acids: CASSDPRIVGELFF. In DNA, the CDR3 is TGTGCCAGCAGTGACCCTCGTATTGTCGGGGAGCTGTTTTTT.

The chain is built from TRBV25-1 and TRBJ2-7, with 14 bases lining up with TRBD2. This CDR3 is 14 amino acids long. Germline values: CDR1 MGHDK, CDR2 SYGVNS. V shed 6 bases, J shed 4 bases, and the junction held 2 bases outside the gene matches. The CDR3 bases are TGTGCCAGCAGCGGACTAGCGGGGGGATACGAGCAGTACTTC. This codes for CASSGLAGGYEQYF.

The chain combines TRBV14 with TRBJ1-1; tentatively, D is TRBD1 (5 bases). V lost 4 bases, J lost 7 bases, and 10 bases lay in between. Germline-derived CDR1 and CDR2 are SGHDN and FVKESK. The CDR3 length is 12 residues. CDR3 amino acids: CASSLGGIEAFF. Here the CDR3 DNA reads TGTGCCAGCAGCCTTGGGGGGATTGAAGCTTTCTTT. The variable domain in full, completed from reference TRBV14 and TRBJ1-1, reads EAGVTQFPSHSVIEKGQTVTLRCDPISGHDNLYWYRRVMGKEIKFLLHFVKESKQDESGMPNNRFLAERTGGTYSTLKVQPAELEDSGVYFCASSLGGIEAFFGQGTRLTVV.

The CDR3 spells CATSTGTSGGEGDTQYF. In DNA form, the CDR3 reads TGTGCCACCAGCACCGGGACTAGCGGGGGGGAGGGCGATACGCAGTATTTT. The chain combines TRBV15 with TRBJ2-3; 16 bases map to TRBD2. This CDR3 has 17 residues. The V gene's germline CDR1 is LNHNV and CDR2 YYDKDF (reference sequence). The V gene end was trimmed by 4 bases and the J gene end by 6 bases; junction bases not matched to a gene: 7.

The V call is TRBV29-1, the J call TRBJ2-3, with 7 bases that match TRBD2. The trim removed 8 bases at V and 6 bases at J, leaving 8 bases unmatched. This CDR3 has 12 amino acids. Germline V lookup: CDR1 SQVTM, CDR2 ANQGSEA. CDR3 residues: CSFHGGTDTQYF. DNA for the CDR3: TGCAGCTTTCACGGGGGGACGGATACGCAGTATTTT.

The chain joins TRBV23-1 to TRBJ2-3; 8 bases fit TRBD1. TRBV23-1 carries the ORF label, with uncertain function. Losses at the gene ends were 4 bases for V and 2 bases for J; bases not matched to a gene: 17. There are 19 residues in the CDR3. CDR3 nucleotide sequence: TGCGCCAGCAGTCCGACCCCAGGGGGCAGGGCGGAAGCCACAGATACGCAGTATTTT. It specifies CASSPTPGGRAEATDTQYF.

The chain has TRBV6-1 and TRBJ1-5; possibly TRBD1 for D (5 bases). V was shortened by 6 bases and J by 4 bases, with 10 bases between the two germline ends. CDR1 and CDR2 from the germline V gene are MNHNS and SASEGT. CDR3 length equals 13 residues. The CDR3 coding sequence is TGTGCCAGCAGAGTGGGGCATAATCAGCCCCAGCATTTT. Amino acids: CASRVGHNQPQHF.

The gene calls are TRBV20-1 and TRBJ1-2; possible D gene TRBD1, 5 bases. Trimming took 3 bases from V and 7 from J, leaving 9 bases between them. The CDR3 is 11 residues long. Germline V gives CDR1 DFQATT, CDR2 SNEGSKA (reference sequence). CDR3 residues: CSASSGVGYTF. The CDR3 coding sequence is TGCAGTGCTAGTTCGGGGGTTGGCTACACCTTC.

The chain is built from TRBV29-1 and TRBJ2-6, with 11 bases fitting TRBD1. The CDR3 totals 16 residues. Trimming removed 7 bases from V and 1 base from J; junction bases left unmatched: 6. Per germline, CDR1 SQVTM and CDR2 ANQGSEA. CDR3 in DNA: TGCAGCGCGCGGACAGGGGGCAAGTCTGGGGCCAACGTCCTGACTTTC. Its protein is CSARTGGKSGANVLTF.